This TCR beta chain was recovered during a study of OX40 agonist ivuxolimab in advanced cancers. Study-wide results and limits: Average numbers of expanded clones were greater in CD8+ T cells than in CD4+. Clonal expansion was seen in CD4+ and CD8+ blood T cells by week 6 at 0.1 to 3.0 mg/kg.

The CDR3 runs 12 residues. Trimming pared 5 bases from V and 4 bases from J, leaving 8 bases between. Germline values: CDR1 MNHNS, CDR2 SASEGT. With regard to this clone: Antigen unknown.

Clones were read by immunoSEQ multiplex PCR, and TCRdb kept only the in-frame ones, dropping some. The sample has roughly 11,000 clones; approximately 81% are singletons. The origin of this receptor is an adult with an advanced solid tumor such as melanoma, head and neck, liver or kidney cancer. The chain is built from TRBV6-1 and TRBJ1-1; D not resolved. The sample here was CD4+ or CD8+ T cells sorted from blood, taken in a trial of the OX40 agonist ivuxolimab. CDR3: CASSSGITEAFF. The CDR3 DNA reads TGTGCCAGCAGTTCCGGGATCACTGAAGCTTTCTTT.